These 3 T cell receptor beta chains originate from one sample sequenced in a study of blood T cell repertoires in COVID-19 (dated by TCRdb to the early 2020s). Library prep was done by the immunoSEQ multiplex PCR assay. The table was pulled from immuneACCESS by TCRdb, which kept in-frame rearrangements only. Such tables lose some clones; where checked, under half of the loss comes from unresolved V genes, and the rest has no known cause. This sample is represented by approximately 250,000 clones; approximately 84% of them were singletons. The top ten constitute under 5% of the sample. The sequenced sample was peripheral blood. All receptors derive from a middle-aged man with acute or convalescent COVID-19.

The chain recombines TRBV28 with TRBJ2-7; TRBD2 matches at 13 bases. Germline V CDR1 and CDR2: MDHEN, SYDVKM. Losses at the gene ends were 6 bases for V and 3 bases for J; bases not matched to a gene: 5. The CDR3 extends over 15 amino acids. CDR3 region: CASSSTSGRDYEQYF. In DNA, the CDR3 is TGTGCCAGCAGCAGTACTAGCGGGAGGGACTACGAGCAGTACTTC.

The J gene is TRBJ1-2, the V gene TRBV28, with TRBD1 matching 11 bases. Looked up from germline, CDR1 is MDHEN and CDR2 is SYDVKM. CDR3 length equals 16 residues. V shed 6 bases, J shed 0 bases, and the junction held 6 bases outside the gene matches. CDR3 in DNA: TGTGCCAGCAGAGGGACAGGGGGTTTATCTAACTATGGCTACACCTTC. Translating gives CASRGTGGLSNYGYTF.

The CDR3: CASSLAASSYEQYF. CDR3 sequence (DNA): TGTGCCAGCAGTTTGGCAGCTAGCTCCTACGAGCAGTACTTC. The gene calls are TRBV6-5 and TRBJ2-7; D unclear. Deletions cut 4 bases from V and 0 bases from J, with 10 bases between. This CDR3 is built from 14 residues. Germline V gene lookup returns CDR1 MNHEY and CDR2 SVGAGI.